Described below is a single T cell receptor beta chain sequence and its context. What it binds is not known. Total RNA was extracted at no less than 6 micrograms per sample. This entry belongs to a study of blood T cells in healthy people across ages. Study-level results: Unsorted PBMC input precluded a conclusive naive versus antigen-experienced comparison. The long-lived group displayed more naive CD4+ cells, plus higher diversity, than the aged donors did.

For the second PCR, which ran for about 6 to 11 cycles, a sample-barcoded 5' primer and a J-beta primer mix were used. TCRdb reprocessed the 5' RACE reads with MiXCR, giving one entry per CDR3 protein. The sample lists about 1.7 million distinct CDR3 sequences, under 30% occurring once. Trimming left V 4 bases short and J 9 bases short, with 14 bases between. The CDR3 totals 13 residues. Germline V gene lookup returns CDR1 SGHRS and CDR2 YFSETQ. Specimen: blood. V gene TRBV5-1 combines with J gene TRBJ2-1, with a possible D match to TRBD2 (6 bases). The TCR comes from a woman between 25 and 40 years old in good health. CDR3 nucleotides: TGCGCCAGCAGCAACTTTGGAGGGAGTGAGCAGTTCTTC. Protein: CASSNFGGSEQFF. Full variable domain (outside the CDR3, taken from reference TRBV5-1 and TRBJ2-1): KAGVTQTPRYLIKTRGQQVTLSCSPISGHRSVSWYQQTPGQGLQFLFEYFSETQRNKGNFPGRFSGRQFSNSRSEMNVSTLELGDSALYLCASSNFGGSEQFFGPGTRLTVL.